This T cell receptor beta chain originates from a study of EBV T-cell therapy then PD-1 blockade in nasopharyngeal carcinoma. This clone has a handful of counts. Antigen: not known. TCRdb's copy holds only in-frame clones and misses some; the assay was immunoSEQ multiplex PCR. The sample holds under 20,000 clones, roughly 84% seen once. The treatment denotes: AdE1-LMPpoly-expanded autologous EBV-specific T-cell therapy followed by anti-PD-1 nivolumab. This specimen consisted of CD8+ T cells from blood, obtained at approximately day 31 from a patient whose treatment included autologous EBV-specific T cells and nivolumab. This receptor was obtained from a man between 40 and 49 years old with nasopharyngeal carcinoma.

CDR3 in amino acids: CAISESGADVDTQYF. The CDR3 DNA sequence: TGTGCCATCAGTGAGTCGGGGGCCGACGTAGATACGCAGTATTTT. The V and J genes are TRBV10-3 and TRBJ2-3, with D possibly matching TRBD1 (6 bases). The V and J ends lost 0 bases and 5 bases respectively, with 12 bases between them. CDR1 and CDR2 from the germline V gene are ENHRY and SYGVKD. The CDR3 extends over 15 amino acids.